The 11 T cell receptor beta chains given below trace back to one sample, sequenced in a study of metastatic and nonmetastatic thyroid tumors. TCRdb re-called the PCR reads via MiXCR. Seen here are over 25,000 clones, under 14% observed once, and the top ten hold 16%. All patients were untreated before thyroid surgery. Sequences were obtained from blood. Receptors were obtained from a female donor with papillary thyroid cancer or a benign thyroid nodule (not recorded which). Some clones in this sample may be carry-over from other donors' samples.

This clone was seen many times. This chain connects TRBV12-3 or TRBV12-4 to TRBJ2-1; TRBD2 aligns across 9 bases. The CDR3 has 15 residues. Trimming cost V 2 bases and J 4 bases; bases outside gene matches: 3. The CDR3 bases are TGTGCCAGCAGTTTATTAGCGGGAGAATACAATGAGCAGTTCTTC. Translating gives CASSLLAGEYNEQFF.

This clone was seen ten or more times. The chain links TRBV6-4 to TRBJ2-7, with 10 positions matching TRBD2. Unmatched junction bases numbered 0, after V lost 3 bases and J lost 4 bases. The germline CDR1 and CDR2 sequences are MRHNA and SNTAGT. The CDR3 runs 13 residues. The CDR3 nucleotides are TGTGCCAGCAGTGAGACTAGCGGGTACGAGCAGTACTTC. Translated, it gives CASSETSGYEQYF.

There are many counts of this clone. V is TRBV6-4 and J is TRBJ2-1, with a weak D call TRBD2 (6 bases). The CDR3 loop spans 13 amino acids. CDR1 is MRHNA and CDR2 is SNTAGT in the germline V gene. V lost 3 bases and J lost 8, with 11 bases in between. The CDR3 sequence is CASSEQLADEQFF. CDR3 in DNA: TGTGCCAGCAGTGAACAACTAGCCGATGAGCAGTTCTTC.

This clone was counted many times. The CDR3 is CASSFGGVRWNTEAFF. CDR3 in DNA: TGCGCCAGCAGCTTCGGCGGAGTTCGTTGGAACACTGAAGCTTTCTTT. The genes are TRBV5-1 and TRBJ1-1; D remains ambiguous. The V end lost 2 bases, the J end lost 1 base, and 15 bases lay between the germline ends. Germline V gives CDR1 SGHRS, CDR2 YFSETQ. The CDR3 sequence is 16 residues long.

This chain joins TRBV11-2 and TRBJ2-1; unclear D gene. V was pared by 4 bases and J by 10 bases, with 14 bases between. The CDR3 is 13 residues long. CDR1 SGHAT and CDR2 FQNNGV come from the germline V gene. DNA for the CDR3: TGTGCCAGCAGCTCACCCCCCCAGGCAGAGCAGTTCTTC. It encodes CASSSPPQAEQFF.

The chain is built from TRBV2 and TRBJ1-2; weak D call: TRBD1 (5 bases). Trimming pared 1 base from V and 8 bases from J, leaving 8 bases between. Germline assignment: CDR1 SNHLY and CDR2 FYNNEI. The CDR3 runs 12 residues. The CDR3 sequence is CASSEGGSGYTF. The DNA of the CDR3 is TGTGCCAGCAGTGAAGGGGGCAGCGGCTACACCTTC.

This clone appeared many times. The chain employs TRBV4-3 and TRBJ2-7; tentatively, D is TRBD1 (5 bases). The CDR3 totals 13 residues. Trimming cost V 0 bases and J 4 bases, with 7 bases left between them. CDR1 LGHNA and CDR2 YSLEER come from the germline V gene. CDR3 protein: CASSQEQEYEQYF. The DNA for the CDR3 is TGCGCCAGCAGCCAAGAACAGGAGTACGAGCAGTACTTC.

This clone was picked up many times. The chain is built from TRBV11-1 and TRBJ2-1; 10 bases map to TRBD2. The J segment lost 4 bases and the V segment lost 5 bases, leaving 8 bases of the junction unmatched. The germline CDR1 and CDR2 sequences are SGHAT and FQDESV (reference sequence). The CDR3 contains 16 residues. The CDR3 sequence is CASSVSGLAPYNEQFF. DNA for the CDR3: TGTGCCAGCAGCGTCTCGGGACTAGCGCCTTACAATGAGCAGTTCTTC.

This clone has ten or more counts. Here the CDR3 DNA reads TGTGCCAGCAGTGAAAATTTGGAAGCCTACGAGCAGTACTTC. As protein: CASSENLEAYEQYF. This chain links TRBV6-1 with TRBJ2-7; D uncertain. Trimming shortened V by 2 bases and J by 2 bases, and 10 bases separated the two germline ends. The CDR3 is made up of 14 amino acids. Germline-derived CDR1 and CDR2 are MNHNS and SASEGT.

This clone was seen at least ten times. This chain uses TRBV6-6 with TRBJ2-6; the D gene is possibly TRBD2 (5 bases). The CDR3 is 15 amino acids. Germline CDR1 is MNHNY and CDR2 is SVGAGI (reference sequence). With 2 bases removed from V and 4 bases from J, the gap between germline ends came to 9 bases. The CDR3 reads CASSYEGSGANVLTF. The CDR3 DNA reads as TGTGCCAGCAGTTACGAGGGATCCGGGGCCAACGTCCTGACTTTC.

This clone appeared many times. The chain is built from TRBV29-1 and TRBJ2-7, with D perhaps matching TRBD1 (6 bases). Trimming cost V 7 bases and J 1 base, with 11 bases left between them. The CDR3 is 12 residues long. Germline CDR1 SQVTM, CDR2 ANQGSEA. The CDR3 reads CSATGPSYEQYF. CDR3 sequence (DNA): TGCAGCGCAACAGGGCCTTCCTACGAGCAGTACTTC.